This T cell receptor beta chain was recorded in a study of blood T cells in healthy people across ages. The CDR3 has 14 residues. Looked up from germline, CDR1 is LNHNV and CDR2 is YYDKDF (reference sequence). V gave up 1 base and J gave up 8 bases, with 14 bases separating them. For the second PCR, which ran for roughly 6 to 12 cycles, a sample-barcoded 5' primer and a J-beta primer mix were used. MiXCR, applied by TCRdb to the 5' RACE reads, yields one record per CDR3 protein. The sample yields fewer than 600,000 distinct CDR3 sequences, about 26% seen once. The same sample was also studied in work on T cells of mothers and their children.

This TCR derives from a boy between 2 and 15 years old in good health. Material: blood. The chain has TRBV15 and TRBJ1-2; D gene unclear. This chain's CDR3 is CATSRGGPEGGYTF. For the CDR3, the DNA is TGTGCCACCAGCAGAGGTGGGCCCGAGGGAGGCTACACCTTC.